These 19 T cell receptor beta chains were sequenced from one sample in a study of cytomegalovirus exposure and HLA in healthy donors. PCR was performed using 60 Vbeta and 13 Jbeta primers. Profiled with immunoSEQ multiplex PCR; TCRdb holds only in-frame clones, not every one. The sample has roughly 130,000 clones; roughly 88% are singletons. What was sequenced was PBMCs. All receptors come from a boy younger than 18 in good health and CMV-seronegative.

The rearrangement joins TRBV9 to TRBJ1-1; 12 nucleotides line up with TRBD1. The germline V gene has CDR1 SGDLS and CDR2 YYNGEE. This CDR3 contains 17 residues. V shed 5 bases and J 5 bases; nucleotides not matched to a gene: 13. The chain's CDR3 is CASSEVGDRGRRTEAFF. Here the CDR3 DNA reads TGTGCCAGCAGTGAGGTGGGGGACAGGGGGCGTCGGACTGAAGCTTTCTTT. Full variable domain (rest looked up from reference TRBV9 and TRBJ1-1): DSGVTQTPKHLITATGQRVTLRCSPRSGDLSVYWYQQSLDQGLQFLIQYYNGEERAKGNILERFSAQQFPDLHSELNLSSLELGDSALYFCASSEVGDRGRRTEAFFGQGTRLTVV.

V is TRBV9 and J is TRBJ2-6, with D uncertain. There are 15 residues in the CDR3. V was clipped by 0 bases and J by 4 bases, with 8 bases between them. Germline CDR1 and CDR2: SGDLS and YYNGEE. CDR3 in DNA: TGTGCCAGCAGCGTAGGGAGTTTGGGGGCCAACGTCCTGACTTTC. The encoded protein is CASSVGSLGANVLTF.

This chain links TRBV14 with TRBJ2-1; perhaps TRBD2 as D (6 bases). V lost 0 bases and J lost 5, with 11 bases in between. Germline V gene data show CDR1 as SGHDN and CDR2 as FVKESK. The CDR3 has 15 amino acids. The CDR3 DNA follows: TGTGCCAGCAGCCAAGATCTAGGAGGGAACAATGAGCAGTTCTTC. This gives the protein CASSQDLGGNNEQFF. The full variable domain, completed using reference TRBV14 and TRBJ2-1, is EAGVTQFPSHSVIEKGQTVTLRCDPISGHDNLYWYRRVMGKEIKFLLHFVKESKQDESGMPNNRFLAERTGGTYSTLKVQPAELEDSGVYFCASSQDLGGNNEQFFGPGTRLTVL.

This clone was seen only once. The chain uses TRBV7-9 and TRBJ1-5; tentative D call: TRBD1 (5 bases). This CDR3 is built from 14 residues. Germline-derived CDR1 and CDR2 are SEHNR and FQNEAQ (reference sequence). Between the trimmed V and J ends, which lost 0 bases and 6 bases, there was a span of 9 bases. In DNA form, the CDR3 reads TGTGCCAGCAGCTTAGCGGGGGGGAGTCAGCCCCAGCATTTT. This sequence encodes CASSLAGGSQPQHF.

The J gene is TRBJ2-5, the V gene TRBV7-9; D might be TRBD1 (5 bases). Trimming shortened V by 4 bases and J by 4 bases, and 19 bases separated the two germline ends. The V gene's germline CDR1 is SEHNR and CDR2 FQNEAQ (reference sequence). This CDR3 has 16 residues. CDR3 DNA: TGTGCCAGCAGCTCGATCGACAGACAGTTTATAGAGACCCAGTACTTC. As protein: CASSSIDRQFIETQYF.

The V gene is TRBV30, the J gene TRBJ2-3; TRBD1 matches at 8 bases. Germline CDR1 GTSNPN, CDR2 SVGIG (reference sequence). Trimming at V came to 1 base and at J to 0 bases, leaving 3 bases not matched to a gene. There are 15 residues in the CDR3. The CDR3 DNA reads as TGTGCCTGGAGTGCAGGGGGCTTGAGCACAGATACGCAGTATTTT. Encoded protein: CAWSAGGLSTDTQYF.

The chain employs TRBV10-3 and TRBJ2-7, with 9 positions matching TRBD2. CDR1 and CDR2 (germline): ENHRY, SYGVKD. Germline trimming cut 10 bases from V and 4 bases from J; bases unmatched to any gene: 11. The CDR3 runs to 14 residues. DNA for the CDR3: TGTGCCAGCGCTCAAGGGACTAGCTCTTACGAGCAGTACTTC. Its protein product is CASAQGTSSYEQYF.

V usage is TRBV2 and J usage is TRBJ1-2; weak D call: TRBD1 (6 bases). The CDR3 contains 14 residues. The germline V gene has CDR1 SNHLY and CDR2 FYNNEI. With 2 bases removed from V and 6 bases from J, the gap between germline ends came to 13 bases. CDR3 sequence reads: CASSEQGRGNGYTF. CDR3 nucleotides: TGTGCCAGCAGTGAACAGGGGAGAGGAAATGGCTACACCTTC.

The CDR3 region has the DNA TGTGCCAGCAGTAACGGGGGACTGGGCTATGGCTACACCTTC. This translates into CASSNGGLGYGYTF. V gene TRBV6-5 combines with J gene TRBJ1-2; D might be TRBD1 (5 bases). Trimming pared 5 bases from V and 4 bases from J, leaving 14 bases between. CDR1 and CDR2 (germline): MNHEY, SVGAGI. This CDR3 region has 14 residues.

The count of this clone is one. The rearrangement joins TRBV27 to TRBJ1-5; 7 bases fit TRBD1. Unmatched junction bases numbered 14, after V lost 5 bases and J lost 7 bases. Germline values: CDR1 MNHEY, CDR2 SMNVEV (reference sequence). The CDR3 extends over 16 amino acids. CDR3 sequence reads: CASSKLGTDRLQPQHF. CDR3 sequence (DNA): TGTGCCAGCAGTAAACTTGGGACAGACCGATTGCAGCCCCAGCATTTT.

CDR3 nucleotide sequence: TGTGCCAGTTCCCGAGGCGGGGACAGGGCTACTGAAGCTTTCTTT. This encodes CASSRGGDRATEAFF. The chain links TRBV19 to TRBJ1-1; TRBD1 agrees at 9 bases. CDR3 size: 15 residues. The germline V gene has CDR1 LNHDA and CDR2 SQIVND (reference sequence). Trimming took 8 bases from V and 5 from J; bases not matched to a gene: 12.

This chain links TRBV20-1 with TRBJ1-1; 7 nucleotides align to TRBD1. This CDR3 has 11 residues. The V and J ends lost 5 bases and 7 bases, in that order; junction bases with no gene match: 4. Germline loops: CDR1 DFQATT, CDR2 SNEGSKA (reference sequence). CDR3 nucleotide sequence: TGCAGTGCTTACGGACAGGATGAAGCTTTCTTT. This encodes CSAYGQDEAFF.

The CDR3 sequence is CASSPPTGGSYNSPLHF. CDR3 DNA sequence: TGTGCCAGCAGTCCACCGACAGGGGGATCCTATAATTCACCCCTCCACTTT. The gene calls are TRBV27 and TRBJ1-6; TRBD1 aligns across 9 bases. With 5 bases clipped from V and 1 base from J, the junction kept 6 bases outside the gene matches. The CDR3 spans 17 residues. Per germline, CDR1 MNHEY and CDR2 SMNVEV (reference sequence).

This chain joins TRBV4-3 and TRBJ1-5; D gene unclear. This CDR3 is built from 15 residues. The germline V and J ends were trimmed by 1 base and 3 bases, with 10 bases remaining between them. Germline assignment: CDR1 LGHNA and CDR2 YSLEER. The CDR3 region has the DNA TGCGCCAGCAGCCAAGTTTTACACTACAATCAGCCCCAGCATTTT. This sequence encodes CASSQVLHYNQPQHF.

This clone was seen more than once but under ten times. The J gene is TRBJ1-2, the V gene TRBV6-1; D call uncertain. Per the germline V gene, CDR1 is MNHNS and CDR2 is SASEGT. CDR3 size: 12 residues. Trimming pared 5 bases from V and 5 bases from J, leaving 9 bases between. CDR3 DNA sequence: TGTGCCAGCAGTCCCCGACTGTATGGCTACACCTTC. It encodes CASSPRLYGYTF.

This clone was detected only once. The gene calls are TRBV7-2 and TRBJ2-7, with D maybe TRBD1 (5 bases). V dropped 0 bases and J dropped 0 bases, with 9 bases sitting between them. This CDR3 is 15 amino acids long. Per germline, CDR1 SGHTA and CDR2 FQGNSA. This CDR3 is CASSLAQGTSYEQYF. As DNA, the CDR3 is TGTGCCAGCAGCTTAGCGCAGGGAACCTCCTACGAGCAGTACTTC.

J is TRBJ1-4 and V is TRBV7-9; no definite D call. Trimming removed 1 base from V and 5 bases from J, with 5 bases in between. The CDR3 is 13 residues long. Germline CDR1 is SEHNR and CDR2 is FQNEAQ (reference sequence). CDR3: CASSLGGNEKLFF. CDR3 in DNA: TGTGCCAGCAGCTTAGGAGGAAATGAAAAACTGTTTTTT. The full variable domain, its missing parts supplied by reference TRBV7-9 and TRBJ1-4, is DTGVSQNPRHKITKRGQNVTFRCDPISEHNRLYWYRQTLGQGPEFLTYFQNEAQLEKSRLLSDRFSAERPKGSFSTLEIQRTEQGDSAMYLCASSLGGNEKLFFGSGTQLSVL.

For the CDR3, the DNA is TGTGCCAGCAGAGTTGGGACAGGGCCTCCAATTTATAATTCACCCCTCCACTTT. It encodes CASRVGTGPPIYNSPLHF. V and J are TRBV2 and TRBJ1-6, with 9 bases that match TRBD1. The CDR3 contains 18 residues. Trimming cost V 6 bases and J 4 bases; bases outside gene matches: 13. Germline V lookup: CDR1 SNHLY, CDR2 FYNNEI. Combining the CDR3 with reference TRBV2 and TRBJ1-6 gives the whole variable domain EPEVTQTPSHQVTQMGQEVILRCVPISNHLYFYWYRQILGQKVEFLVSFYNNEISEKSEIFDDQFSVERPDGSNFTLKIRSTKLEDSAMYFCASRVGTGPPIYNSPLHFGNGTRLTVT.

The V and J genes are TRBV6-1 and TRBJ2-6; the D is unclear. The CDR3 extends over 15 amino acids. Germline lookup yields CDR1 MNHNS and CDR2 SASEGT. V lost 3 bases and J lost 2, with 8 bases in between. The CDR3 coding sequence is TGTGCCAGCAGTGATTTGGCTCCTGGGGCCAACGTCCTGACTTTC. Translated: CASSDLAPGANVLTF.